This TCR beta chain was captured in a study of T cell repertoires in cytomegalovirus infection. A word on this clonotype: The antigen is undetermined.

Each CDR3 protein gets one entry after TCRdb re-called the reads with MiXCR. Here the sample spans about 770,000 distinct CDR3 sequences, around 29% being singletons. V shed 6 bases and J shed 0 bases, with 14 bases lying between them. Germline CDR1 and CDR2: DFQATT and SNEGSKA (reference sequence). The CDR3 loop spans 14 amino acids. Sequenced material: cultured CD8+ T cells from PBMCs, taken from culture after CMV antigen stimulation. The clonotype comes from a human donor in good health (CMV status not recorded). Some clones in this sample may be carry-over from other donors' samples. This chain links TRBV20-1 with TRBJ2-5; perhaps TRBD1 as D (6 bases). The CDR3 nucleotides are TGCAGTGCGGTACCCTACAGGGACCAAGAGACCCAGTACTTC. Translated, it gives CSAVPYRDQETQYF.